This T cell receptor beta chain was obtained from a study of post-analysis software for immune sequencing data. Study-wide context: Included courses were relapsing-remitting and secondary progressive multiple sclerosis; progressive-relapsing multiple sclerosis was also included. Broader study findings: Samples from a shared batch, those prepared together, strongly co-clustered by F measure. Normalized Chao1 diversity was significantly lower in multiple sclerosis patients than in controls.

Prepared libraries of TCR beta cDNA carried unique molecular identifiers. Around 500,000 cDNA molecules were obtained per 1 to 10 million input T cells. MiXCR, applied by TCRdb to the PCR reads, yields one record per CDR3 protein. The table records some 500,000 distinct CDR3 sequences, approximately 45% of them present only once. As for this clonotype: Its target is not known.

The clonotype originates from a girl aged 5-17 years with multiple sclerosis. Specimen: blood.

CDR3 residues: CSASKDFMNTEAFF. CDR3 nucleotide sequence: TGCAGTGCTAGTAAGGATTTCATGAACACTGAAGCTTTCTTT. V gene TRBV20-1 combines with J gene TRBJ1-1, with D unresolved. Deletions cut 3 bases from V and 0 bases from J, with 11 bases between. The CDR3 loop spans 14 amino acids. Germline loops: CDR1 DFQATT, CDR2 SNEGSKA (reference sequence).